The 9 T cell receptor beta chains listed next were all sequenced from one sample in a study of cytomegalovirus exposure and HLA in healthy donors. PCR involved 60 Vbeta and 13 Jbeta primers. Assay used: immunoSEQ multiplex PCR; TCRdb lists only in-frame clones, some missing. The table records 120,000 or so clones, more than 60% of them present only once. The source material was PBMCs. All receptors come from a woman in her forties in good health and CMV-seropositive.

This sequence joins TRBV7-2 and TRBJ1-1; D unclear. The CDR3 is made up of 13 amino acids. With 1 base removed from V and 4 bases from J, the gap between germline ends came to 7 bases. Germline V gives CDR1 SGHTA, CDR2 FQGNSA. CDR3 amino acids: CASSLVQITEAFF. CDR3 nucleotide sequence: TGTGCCAGCAGCTTAGTACAGATCACTGAAGCTTTCTTT.

This clone appeared a few times. The J gene is TRBJ2-1, the V gene TRBV11-3; 7 bases are a match to TRBD2. Germline V CDR1 and CDR2: SGHNT, YENEEA. The CDR3 spans 14 residues. Trimming took 7 bases from V and 8 from J; bases not matched to a gene: 11. The DNA for the CDR3 is TGTGCCAGCAACCTCCGAGGGAGGGCCGATGAGCAGTTCTTC. This encodes CASNLRGRADEQFF. Full variable domain (rest looked up from reference TRBV11-3 and TRBJ2-1): EAGVVQSPRYKIIEKKQPVAFWCNPISGHNTLYWYLQNLGQGPELLIRYENEEAVDDSQLPKDRFSAERLKGVDSTLKIQPAELGDSAVYLCASNLRGRADEQFFGPGTRLTVL.

The rearrangement uses TRBV4-2 and TRBJ1-3; D is uncertain. This CDR3 region has 16 residues. The germline V gene encodes CDR1 LGHNA and CDR2 YNFKEQ. Trimming stripped 3 bases from V and 0 bases from J, with 12 bases between. The CDR3 bases are TGTGCCAGCAGCCATCGCGAGGGTGTCTCTGGAAACACCATATATTTT. Encoded protein: CASSHREGVSGNTIYF.

In this sample, this clone turned up a few times. This chain connects TRBV4-3 to TRBJ2-2, with TRBD2 as a possible D gene (5 bases). The V and J ends lost 0 bases and 3 bases respectively, with 11 bases between them. The CDR3 contains 16 residues. CDR1 is LGHNA, CDR2 YSLEER, per germline. The DNA for the CDR3 is TGCGCCAGCAGCCAAGATCATGAGGGATACACCGGGGAGCTGTTTTTT. This gives the protein CASSQDHEGYTGELFF.

V gene TRBV30 combines with J gene TRBJ2-5; D might be TRBD2 (6 bases). V lost 1 base and J lost 4, with 19 bases in between. The CDR3 totals 16 residues. The germline V gene has CDR1 GTSNPN and CDR2 SVGIG (reference sequence). Here the CDR3 DNA reads TGTGCCTGGAGTGCCAGTCCGGGGAGGAGATCAGAGACCCAGTACTTC. Protein: CAWSASPGRRSETQYF.

The table lists this clone with a few counts. The chain employs TRBV7-2 and TRBJ1-5; D is possibly TRBD1 (6 bases). The V end lost 5 bases, the J end lost 6 bases, and 11 bases lay between the germline ends. Germline V CDR1 and CDR2: SGHTA, FQGNSA. The CDR3 covers 13 residues. The CDR3 DNA reads as TGTGCCAGCAGCCCCGACAGGTCTCAGCCCCAGCATTTT. Amino acid sequence: CASSPDRSQPQHF.

This clone was counted only a few times. The CDR3 nucleotides read TGTGCCAGCAGCGGAGAGGCGGGACAGGGACGCGAGCAGTACTTC. Its protein is CASSGEAGQGREQYF. The chain carries TRBV4-2 and TRBJ2-7, with TRBD1 matching over 9 bases. Germline loops: CDR1 LGHNA, CDR2 YNFKEQ. CDR3 length: 15 residues. J was trimmed by 6 bases and V by 5 bases; bases with no gene match: 11.

V usage is TRBV10-3 and J usage is TRBJ2-5; D is possibly TRBD2 (5 bases). Germline V gene lookup returns CDR1 ENHRY and CDR2 SYGVKD. The CDR3 runs 13 residues. V lost 10 bases to trimming and J lost 5 bases, with 17 bases between them. The CDR3 coding sequence is TGTGCCAGCAGCGGTGGTGGTTACGAGACCCAGTACTTC. Protein: CASSGGGYETQYF.

This rearrangement joins TRBV7-6 to TRBJ2-7; 8 bases fit TRBD2. Trimming removed 1 base from V and 1 base from J; junction bases left unmatched: 6. The CDR3 length is 16 residues. CDR1 is SGHVS, CDR2 FNYEAQ, per germline. CDR3 in DNA: TGTGCCAGCAGCTTAGTTAGCGGGGATCAATCCTACGAGCAGTACTTC. Its translation: CASSLVSGDQSYEQYF.